This T cell receptor beta chain was found in a study of response to subunit inactivated influenza vaccine. Germline lookup yields CDR1 SGHTA and CDR2 FQGTGA. V was clipped by 5 bases and J by 7 bases; unmatched bases: 10. The CDR3 totals 18 residues. TCRdb itself ran the RT-PCR reads through MiXCR, one entry per CDR3 protein. The table has about 520,000 distinct CDR3 sequences, around 25% seen once. This clonotype was counted between two and nine times. Antigen: not known. The study, taken as a whole, reports: Few additional T cells are recruited per seasonal influenza vaccination, authors suggested.

The V gene is TRBV7-3, the J gene TRBJ2-2, with 16 bases aligning to TRBD2. This TCR was sampled from a man aged 45-65 years who received an inactivated influenza vaccine. Sequences were derived from CD4+ T cells sorted from PBMCs, sampled approximately 5 days after vaccination. CDR3 bases: TGTGCCAGCAGCCCAGGGACTAGCGGGAGGGCCCGAAGCGGGGAGCTGTTTTTT. It yields the protein CASSPGTSGRARSGELFF. The full variable domain, in which reference TRBV7-3 and TRBJ2-2 provide the parts outside the CDR3, is GAGVSQTPSNKVTEKGKYVELRCDPISGHTALYWYRQSLGQGPEFLIYFQGTGAADDSGLPNDRFFAVRPEGSVSTLKIQRTERGDSAVYLCASSPGTSGRARSGELFFGEGSRLTVL.